These T cell receptor beta chains were read from a single sample in a study of shared clonotypes between healthy human individuals. Sequenced by immunoSEQ multiplex PCR; TCRdb stores in-frame clones only, minus some. The data contain about 2.2 million clones, around 95% of them seen just once; the ten biggest clones take up 1.5% to 2%. What was sequenced was naive CD8+ T cells from PBMCs. The receptor source for this set is a man between 18 and 29 years old in good health. Some clones in this sample may be carry-over from other donors' samples. Both conserved end residues are part of each CDR3. The D gene is left open where the match is weak. Size is omitted from some rows. Given values are once, few, many or a class for expanded clones.

J gene	clone size	V gene	D gene	CDR3 DNA	CDR3 protein
TRBJ2-3	.	TRBV7-3	.	TGTGCCAGCAGCTTTATCCACGCAGATACGCAGTATTTT	CASSFIHADTQYF
TRBJ2-7	.	TRBV5-5	.	TGTGCCAGCAGCTTGGTACAGGGTGGGTACGAGCAGTACTTC	CASSLVQGGYEQYF
TRBJ2-5	.	TRBV28	.	TGTGCCAGCAGCCACCCCCCCGGTGAGACCCAGTACTTC	CASSHPPGETQYF
TRBJ2-1	once	TRBV5-1	.	TGCGCCAGCAGCTGGGCTCGGGACGGGTACAATGAGCAGTTCTTC	CASSWARDGYNEQFF
TRBJ1-3	.	TRBV6-1	.	TGTGCCGGCCTAGACTCGGGAAACACCATATATTTT	CAGLDSGNTIYF
TRBJ1-3	once	TRBV25-1	.	TGTGCCAGCAGTCCCGTACGAAACTCTGGAAACACCATATATTTT	CASSPVRNSGNTIYF
TRBJ1-1	.	TRBV5-1	.	TGCGCCAGCAGCTTGGGTCGACAGCCGAACACTGAAGCTTTCTTT	CASSLGRQPNTEAFF
TRBJ2-1	.	TRBV29-1	TRBD1	TGCAGCGGACAGGGGAAGTGGCAGTTCTTC	CSGQGKWQFF
TRBJ2-5	.	TRBV15	.	TGTGCCACCAGCAGAGATCAGAGGGAGACCCAGTACTTC	CATSRDQRETQYF
TRBJ1-1	.	TRBV25-1	.	TGTGCCAGCAGTCTAAAGGACGCGGACGGCACTGAAGCTTTCTTT	CASSLKDADGTEAFF
TRBJ2-7	.	TRBV7-8	.	TGTGCCAGCAGCTTAGAAGGATACTCCTACGAGCAGTACTTC	CASSLEGYSYEQYF
TRBJ1-4	once	TRBV7-8	.	TGTGCCAGCAGTTCTAGACCCGGGGAGGAAAAACTGTTTTTT	CASSSRPGEEKLFF
TRBJ1-5	.	TRBV27	.	TGTGCCAGCAGTTTAGTTGGTACCAATCAGCCCCAGCATTTT	CASSLVGTNQPQHF
TRBJ2-3	.	TRBV11-3	.	TGTGCCAGCAGCTTAGAGAAGGCTTCGCTGGATACGCAGTATTTT	CASSLEKASLDTQYF
TRBJ1-1	few	TRBV4-3	.	TGCGCCAGCAGCCAAGGGCTTGTCGGAGGCACTGAAGCTTTCTTT	CASSQGLVGGTEAFF
TRBJ2-3	.	TRBV13	TRBD2	TGTGCCAGCAGCTCCGGACTAGCGGAGCAAGATACGCAGTATTTT	CASSSGLAEQDTQYF
TRBJ2-7	.	TRBV4-1	.	TGCGCCAGCAGCCAAGAGGGGCAGCCGATGATCCCAGCCTACGAGCAGTACTTC	CASSQEGQPMIPAYEQYF
TRBJ1-4	once	TRBV7-9	TRBD1	TGTGCCAGCAGCTTAGGGAAAACAGGGGGTGCTGAAAAACTGTTTTTT	CASSLGKTGGAEKLFF
TRBJ1-2	.	TRBV4-3	TRBD1	TGCGCCAGCAGCCACGACCTCGGACAGGGGAACTATGGCTACACCTTC	CASSHDLGQGNYGYTF
TRBJ2-1	.	TRBV7-2	.	TGTGCCAGCAGCTTAACAATGCTAGAGCAGTTCTTC	CASSLTMLEQFF
TRBJ1-1	.	TRBV5-1	.	TGCGCCAGCAGCGACCTAGACAGCGCTTTATTCTTT	CASSDLDSALFF
TRBJ2-7	once	TRBV7-8	TRBD1	TGTGCCAGCAGCTCCGGGACAGGGTTCTACGAGCAGTACTTC	CASSSGTGFYEQYF
TRBJ2-1	.	TRBV27	.	TGTGCCAGCCGATTGGGACAAACCAATGAGCAGTTCTTC	CASRLGQTNEQFF
TRBJ2-2	.	TRBV10-1	.	TGCGCCAGCAGTGAGCACTCGAACACCGGGGAGCTGTTTTTT	CASSEHSNTGELFF
TRBJ2-7	.	TRBV19	.	TGTGCCAGTAGTATAAGAGGGGTCCCCTACGAGCAGTACTTC	CASSIRGVPYEQYF
TRBJ2-6	.	TRBV10-1	.	TGCGCCAGCAGAGACAGGCCCTTCTCTGGGGCCAACGTCCTGACTTTC	CASRDRPFSGANVLTF
TRBJ2-4	.	TRBV11-1	.	TGTGCCAGCAGCCCGGGACGACGGGACATTCAGTACTTC	CASSPGRRDIQYF
TRBJ2-7	.	TRBV27	TRBD2	TGTGCCAGCAGTTTAAGAGCGGGAGGTTCTTCCTACGAGCAGTACTTC	CASSLRAGGSSYEQYF
TRBJ2-5	.	TRBV2	.	TGTGCCAGCAGTGAAGCGCTTCAAGGGTTGGGAACGGGGTGGACCCAGTACTTC	CASSEALQGLGTGWTQYF
TRBJ2-3	.	TRBV2	.	TGTGCCAGCAGTGATGTCGAGCCAGATACGCAGTATTTT	CASSDVEPDTQYF
TRBJ2-1	.	TRBV29-1	TRBD2	TGCAGCGTTGAAGATAGCGGGAGTGCTCACAATGAGCAGTTCTTC	CSVEDSGSAHNEQFF
TRBJ2-5	.	TRBV28	.	TGTGCCAGCAGTTTAATCGCTTTGGCGGGGTGGGAGACCCAGTACTTC	CASSLIALAGWETQYF
TRBJ2-1	.	TRBV7-9	.	TGTGCCAGCAGTCCAGCCCGACCAGGTGAGCAGTTCTTC	CASSPARPGEQFF
TRBJ2-7	.	TRBV2	.	TGTGCCAGCAGTCCAGGGTTAGGCACGGATATTCTACAGTACTTC	CASSPGLGTDILQYF
TRBJ2-5	.	TRBV6-1	.	TGTGCCAGCAGTGAATATACACGTCAAGAGACCCAGTACTTC	CASSEYTRQETQYF
TRBJ2-1	.	TRBV18	.	TGTGCCAGCTCTATCGGCGGGACCCCGTACAATGAGCAGTTCTTC	CASSIGGTPYNEQFF
TRBJ2-7	.	TRBV14	TRBD1	TGTGCCAGCAGTCAATATCGGACAGGCGTCGGTGAGCAGCACTTC	CASSQYRTGVGEQHF
TRBJ2-7	.	TRBV5-1	TRBD2	TGCGCCAGCAGCTGGGGACTAGCATCACCCCCCATCTACGAGCAGTACTTC	CASSWGLASPPIYEQYF
TRBJ2-3	.	TRBV9	TRBD2	TGTGCCAGCAGCGCGTCTATTAGCGGGGAGAGCACAGATACGCAGTATTTT	CASSASISGESTDTQYF
TRBJ1-3	once	TRBV9	.	TGTGCCAGCAGCCCGCCCTTCTCTGGAAACACCATATATTTT	CASSPPFSGNTIYF